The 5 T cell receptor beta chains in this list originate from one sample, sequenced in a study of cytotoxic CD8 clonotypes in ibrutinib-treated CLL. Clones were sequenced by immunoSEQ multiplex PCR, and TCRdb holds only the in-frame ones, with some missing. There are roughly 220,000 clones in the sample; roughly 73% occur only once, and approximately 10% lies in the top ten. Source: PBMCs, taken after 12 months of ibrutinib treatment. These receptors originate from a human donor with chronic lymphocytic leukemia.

CDR3: CASIGEADTQYF. The DNA of the CDR3 is TGTGCCAGCATCGGGGAGGCAGATACGCAGTATTTT. The chain carries TRBV2 and TRBJ2-3; TRBD2 might be the D (6 bases). The CDR3 spans 12 residues. The germline CDR1 and CDR2 sequences are SNHLY and FYNNEI. V dropped 7 bases and J dropped 4 bases, with 9 bases sitting between them.

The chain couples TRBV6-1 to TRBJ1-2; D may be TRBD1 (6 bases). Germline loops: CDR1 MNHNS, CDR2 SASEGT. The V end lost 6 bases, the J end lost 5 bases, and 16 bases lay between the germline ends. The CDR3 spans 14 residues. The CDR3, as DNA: TGTGCCAGCAGAGCCGGGACACTGGTTTATGGCTACACCTTC. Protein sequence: CASRAGTLVYGYTF.

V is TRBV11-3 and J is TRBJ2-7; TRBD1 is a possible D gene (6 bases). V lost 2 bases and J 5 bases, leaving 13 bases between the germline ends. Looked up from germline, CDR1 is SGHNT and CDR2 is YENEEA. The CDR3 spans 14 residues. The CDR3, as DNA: TGTGCCAGCAGCTTACGGGGACACCTGAACGAGCAGTACTTC. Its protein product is CASSLRGHLNEQYF.

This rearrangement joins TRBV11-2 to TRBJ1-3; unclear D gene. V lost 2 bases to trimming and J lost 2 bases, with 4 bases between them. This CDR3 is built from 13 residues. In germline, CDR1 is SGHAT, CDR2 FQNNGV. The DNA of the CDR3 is TGTGCCAGCAGCTTAAATGCTGGAAACACCATATATTTT. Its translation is CASSLNAGNTIYF.

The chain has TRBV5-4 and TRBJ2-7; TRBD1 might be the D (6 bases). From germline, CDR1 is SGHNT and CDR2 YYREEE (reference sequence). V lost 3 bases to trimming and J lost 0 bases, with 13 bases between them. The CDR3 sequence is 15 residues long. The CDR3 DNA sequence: TGTGCCAGCAGCTCAACACAGGGTTACTCCTACGAGCAGTACTTC. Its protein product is CASSSTQGYSYEQYF.